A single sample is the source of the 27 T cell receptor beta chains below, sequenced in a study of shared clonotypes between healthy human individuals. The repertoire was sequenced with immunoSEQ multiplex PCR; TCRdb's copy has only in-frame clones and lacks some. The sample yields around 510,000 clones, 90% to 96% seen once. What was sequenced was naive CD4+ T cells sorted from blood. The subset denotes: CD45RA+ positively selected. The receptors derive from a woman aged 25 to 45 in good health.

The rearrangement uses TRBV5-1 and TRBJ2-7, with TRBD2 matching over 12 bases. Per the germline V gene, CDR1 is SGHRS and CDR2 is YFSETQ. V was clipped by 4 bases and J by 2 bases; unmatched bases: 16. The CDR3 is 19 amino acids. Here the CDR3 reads CASSLMPSSGRAGAYEQYF. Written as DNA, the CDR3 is TGCGCCAGCAGCCTGATGCCCTCTAGCGGGAGGGCCGGGGCCTACGAGCAGTACTTC. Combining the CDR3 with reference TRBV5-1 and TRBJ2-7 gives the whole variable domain KAGVTQTPRYLIKTRGQQVTLSCSPISGHRSVSWYQQTPGQGLQFLFEYFSETQRNKGNFPGRFSGRQFSNSRSEMNVSTLELGDSALYLCASSLMPSSGRAGAYEQYFGPGTRLTVT.

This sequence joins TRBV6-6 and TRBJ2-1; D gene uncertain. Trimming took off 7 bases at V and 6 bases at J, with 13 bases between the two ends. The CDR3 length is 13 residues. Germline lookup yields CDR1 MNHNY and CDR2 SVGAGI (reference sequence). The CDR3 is CASNQEWFNEQFF. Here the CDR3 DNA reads TGTGCCAGCAACCAAGAGTGGTTCAATGAGCAGTTCTTC.

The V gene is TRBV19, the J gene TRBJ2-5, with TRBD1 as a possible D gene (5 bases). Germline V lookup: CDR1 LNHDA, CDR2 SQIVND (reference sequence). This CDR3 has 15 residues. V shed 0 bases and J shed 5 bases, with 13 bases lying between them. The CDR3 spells CASSIEAGLGETQYF. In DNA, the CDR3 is TGTGCCAGTAGTATAGAGGCAGGGCTTGGGGAGACCCAGTACTTC.

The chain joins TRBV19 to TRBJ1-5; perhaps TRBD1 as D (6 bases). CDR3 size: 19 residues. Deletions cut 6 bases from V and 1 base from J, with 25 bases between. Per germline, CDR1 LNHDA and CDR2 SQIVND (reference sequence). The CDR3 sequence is CASRINRDNSGASNQPQHF. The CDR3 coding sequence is TGTGCCAGTAGAATCAACCGGGACAACTCGGGGGCGAGCAATCAGCCCCAGCATTTT.

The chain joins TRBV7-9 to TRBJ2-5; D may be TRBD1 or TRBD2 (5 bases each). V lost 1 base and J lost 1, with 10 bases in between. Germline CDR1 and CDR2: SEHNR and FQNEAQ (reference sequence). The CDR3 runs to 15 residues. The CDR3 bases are TGTGCCAGCAGCTTAGTATTTGGGGGCCAAGAGACCCAGTACTTC. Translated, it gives CASSLVFGGQETQYF.

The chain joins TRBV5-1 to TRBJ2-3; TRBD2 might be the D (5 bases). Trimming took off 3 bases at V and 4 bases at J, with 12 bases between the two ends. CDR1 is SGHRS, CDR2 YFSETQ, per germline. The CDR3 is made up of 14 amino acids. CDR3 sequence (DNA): TGCGCCAGCAGCTCAATAGCGCCTCCAGATACGCAGTATTTT. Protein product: CASSSIAPPDTQYF.

The CDR3 region has the DNA TGTGCCAGCATTAACTCGGGACTAGCGGAAGAGACCCAGTACTTC. This codes for CASINSGLAEETQYF. V is TRBV2 and J is TRBJ2-5; 11 bases line up with TRBD2. The CDR3 covers 15 residues. V trimming: 7 bases; J trimming: 3 bases; junction bases outside the gene matches: 7. CDR1 and CDR2 (germline): SNHLY, FYNNEI.

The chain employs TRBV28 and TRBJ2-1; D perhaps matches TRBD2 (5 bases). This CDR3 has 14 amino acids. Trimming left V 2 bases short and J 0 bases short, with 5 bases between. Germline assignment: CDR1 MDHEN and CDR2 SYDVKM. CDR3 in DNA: TGTGCCAGCAGTTTAACTAGCTCCTACAATGAGCAGTTCTTC. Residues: CASSLTSSYNEQFF.

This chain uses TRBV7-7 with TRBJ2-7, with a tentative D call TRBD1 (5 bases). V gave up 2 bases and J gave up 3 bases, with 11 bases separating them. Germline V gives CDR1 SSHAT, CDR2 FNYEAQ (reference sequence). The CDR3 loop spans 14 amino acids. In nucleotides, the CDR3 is TGTGCCAGCAGCTTAACGAAAGACAGCTACGAGCAGTACTTC. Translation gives CASSLTKDSYEQYF.

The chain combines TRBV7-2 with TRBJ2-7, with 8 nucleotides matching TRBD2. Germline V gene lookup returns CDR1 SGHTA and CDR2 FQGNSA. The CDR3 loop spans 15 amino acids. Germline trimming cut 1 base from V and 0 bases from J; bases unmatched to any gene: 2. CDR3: CASSLVSGDSYEQYF. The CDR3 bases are TGTGCCAGCAGCTTAGTTAGCGGGGACTCCTACGAGCAGTACTTC.

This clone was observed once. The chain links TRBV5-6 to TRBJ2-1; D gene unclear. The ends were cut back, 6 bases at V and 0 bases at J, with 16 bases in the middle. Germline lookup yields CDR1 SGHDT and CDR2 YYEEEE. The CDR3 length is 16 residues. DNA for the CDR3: TGTGCCAGCACGCAACTGGGCAGCCGCTCCTACAATGAGCAGTTCTTC. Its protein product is CASTQLGSRSYNEQFF.

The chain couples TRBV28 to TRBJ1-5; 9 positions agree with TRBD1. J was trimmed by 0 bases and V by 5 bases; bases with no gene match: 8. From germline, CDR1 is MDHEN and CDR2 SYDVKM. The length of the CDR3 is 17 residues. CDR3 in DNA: TGTGCCAGCAGTCCGGGACAGGGAGGTAATAGCAATCAGCCCCAGCATTTT. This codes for CASSPGQGGNSNQPQHF.

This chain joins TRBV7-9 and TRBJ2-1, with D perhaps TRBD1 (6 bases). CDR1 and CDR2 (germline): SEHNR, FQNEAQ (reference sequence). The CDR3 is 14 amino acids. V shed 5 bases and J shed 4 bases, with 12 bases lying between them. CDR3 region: CASSQHRDYNEQFF. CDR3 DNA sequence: TGTGCCAGCAGCCAACACAGGGATTACAATGAGCAGTTCTTC.

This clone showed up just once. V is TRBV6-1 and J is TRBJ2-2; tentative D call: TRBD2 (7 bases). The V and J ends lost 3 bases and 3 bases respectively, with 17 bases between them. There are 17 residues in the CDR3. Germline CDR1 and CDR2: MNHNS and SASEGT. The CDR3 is CASSDPKGRGDTGELFF. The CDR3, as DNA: TGTGCCAGCAGTGACCCCAAAGGGAGGGGGGACACCGGGGAGCTGTTTTTT.

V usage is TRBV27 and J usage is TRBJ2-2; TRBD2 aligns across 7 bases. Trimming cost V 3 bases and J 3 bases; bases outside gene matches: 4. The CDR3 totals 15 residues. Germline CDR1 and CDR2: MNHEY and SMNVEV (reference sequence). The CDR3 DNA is TGTGCCAGCAGTTTTGAGGGGAGGGACACCGGGGAGCTGTTTTTT. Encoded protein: CASSFEGRDTGELFF.

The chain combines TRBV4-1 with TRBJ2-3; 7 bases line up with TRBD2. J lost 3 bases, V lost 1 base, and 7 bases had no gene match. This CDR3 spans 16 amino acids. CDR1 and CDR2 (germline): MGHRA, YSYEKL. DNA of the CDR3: TGCGCCAGCAGCCAAGGACCGGGGGGATCGACAGATACGCAGTATTTT. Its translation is CASSQGPGGSTDTQYF.

As DNA, the CDR3 is TGCAGCGTTGAAGATCGCAGCAGAGTTAACTATGGCTACACCTTC. Translated, it gives CSVEDRSRVNYGYTF. The chain has TRBV29-1 and TRBJ1-2; D remains unclear. The CDR3 is 15 amino acids. Germline V gene lookup returns CDR1 SQVTM and CDR2 ANQGSEA. V was clipped by 0 bases and J by 1 base, with 12 bases between them.

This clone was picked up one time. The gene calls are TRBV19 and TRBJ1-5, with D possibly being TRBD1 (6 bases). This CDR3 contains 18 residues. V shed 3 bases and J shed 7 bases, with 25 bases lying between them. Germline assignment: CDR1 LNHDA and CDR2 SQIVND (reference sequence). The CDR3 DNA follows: TGTGCCAGTAGTATGAGTTTCGGAATGGGAACAGGGAGGCAGCCCCAGCATTTT. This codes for CASSMSFGMGTGRQPQHF.

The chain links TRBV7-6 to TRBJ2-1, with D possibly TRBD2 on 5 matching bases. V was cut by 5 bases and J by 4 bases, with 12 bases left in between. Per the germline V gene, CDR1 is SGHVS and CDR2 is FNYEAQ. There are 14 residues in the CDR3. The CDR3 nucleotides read TGTGCCAGCAGCCCCAGCGGACCTTACAATGAGCAGTTCTTC. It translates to CASSPSGPYNEQFF.

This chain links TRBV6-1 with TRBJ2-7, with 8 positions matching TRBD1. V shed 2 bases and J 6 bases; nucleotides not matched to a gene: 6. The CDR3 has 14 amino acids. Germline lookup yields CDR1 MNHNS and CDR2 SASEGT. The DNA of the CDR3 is TGTGCCAGCAGTGAACTGGACAGGGAAAGCGAGCAGTACTTC. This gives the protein CASSELDRESEQYF.

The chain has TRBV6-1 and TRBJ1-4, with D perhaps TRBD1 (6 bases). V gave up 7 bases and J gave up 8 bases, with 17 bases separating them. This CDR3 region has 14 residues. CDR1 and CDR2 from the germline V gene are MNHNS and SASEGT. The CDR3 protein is CASTLAGGGEKLFF. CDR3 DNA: TGTGCCAGCACCCTAGCAGGAGGGGGGGAAAAACTGTTTTTT.

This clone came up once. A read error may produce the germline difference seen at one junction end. The chain's CDR3 is CASSQSNYDEQFF. CDR3 DNA sequence: TGCGCCAGCAGTCAATCCAACTACGATGAGCAGTTCTTC. V is TRBV23-1 and J is TRBJ2-1, with no clear D. TRBV23-1 is an open reading frame whose function is uncertain. The CDR3 sequence is 13 residues long.

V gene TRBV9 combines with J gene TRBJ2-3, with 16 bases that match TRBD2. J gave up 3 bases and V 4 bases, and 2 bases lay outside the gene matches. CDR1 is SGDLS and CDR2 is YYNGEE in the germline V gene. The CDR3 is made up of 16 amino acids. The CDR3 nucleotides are TGTGCCAGCAGCCCGGGACTAGCGGGAGGGACAGATACGCAGTATTTT. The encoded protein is CASSPGLAGGTDTQYF.

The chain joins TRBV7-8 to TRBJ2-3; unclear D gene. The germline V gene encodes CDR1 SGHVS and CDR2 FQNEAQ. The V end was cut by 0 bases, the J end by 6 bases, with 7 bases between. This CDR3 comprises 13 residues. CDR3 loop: CASSLAWGDTQYF. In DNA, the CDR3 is TGTGCCAGCAGCTTAGCGTGGGGTGATACGCAGTATTTT.

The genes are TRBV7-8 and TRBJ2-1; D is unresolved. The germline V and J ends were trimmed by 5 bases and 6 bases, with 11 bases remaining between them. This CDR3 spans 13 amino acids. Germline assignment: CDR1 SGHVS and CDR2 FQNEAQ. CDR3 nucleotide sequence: TGTGCCAGCAGCCGGTCCCTCAGCAATGAGCAGTTCTTC. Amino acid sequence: CASSRSLSNEQFF.

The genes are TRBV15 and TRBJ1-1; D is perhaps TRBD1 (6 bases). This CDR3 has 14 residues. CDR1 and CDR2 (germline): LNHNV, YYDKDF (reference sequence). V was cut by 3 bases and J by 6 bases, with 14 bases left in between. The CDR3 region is CATSSFRGGSEAFF. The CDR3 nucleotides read TGTGCCACCAGCAGCTTTAGGGGGGGATCTGAAGCTTTCTTT.

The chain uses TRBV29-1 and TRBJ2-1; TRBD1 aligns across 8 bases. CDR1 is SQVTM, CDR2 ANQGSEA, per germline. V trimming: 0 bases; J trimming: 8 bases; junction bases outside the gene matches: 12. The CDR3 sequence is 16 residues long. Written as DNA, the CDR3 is TGCAGCGTTGAAGATCAAGTAGGGACAGGCGACGATGAGCAGTTCTTC. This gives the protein CSVEDQVGTGDDEQFF.